These 10 T cell receptor beta chains were sequenced from one sample in a study of cytotoxic CD8 clonotypes in ibrutinib-treated CLL. Using immunoSEQ multiplex PCR, the repertoire was profiled, and TCRdb retains in-frame clones only, with some absent. The sample yields 150,000 to 200,000 clones, roughly 77% seen once. Sample: PBMCs, taken after 12 months of ibrutinib treatment. The source is a human donor with chronic lymphocytic leukemia.

In this sample, this clone turned up a few times. Here the CDR3 reads CASSSDRARSPLHF. CDR3 coding DNA: TGTGCCAGCAGTTCGGACAGGGCTAGGTCACCCCTCCACTTT. The V and J genes are TRBV27 and TRBJ1-6, with 8 bases aligning to TRBD1. Germline CDR1 reads MNHEY; CDR2 reads SMNVEV (reference sequence). The CDR3 runs 14 residues. V trimming: 4 bases; J trimming: 10 bases; junction bases outside the gene matches: 6.

This clone occurred a few times. The rearrangement joins TRBV2 to TRBJ1-5, with TRBD1 matching over 7 bases. Germline V gene sequence: CDR1 SNHLY, CDR2 FYNNEI. The CDR3 runs 13 residues. V was clipped by 7 bases and J by 6 bases; unmatched bases: 6. CDR3 nucleotide sequence: TGTGCCAGCAAGAGCGACAGGGCTCAGCCCCAGCATTTT. Its protein is CASKSDRAQPQHF.

J is TRBJ2-7 and V is TRBV4-3, with 7 bases that match TRBD1. This CDR3 spans 15 amino acids. Germline V CDR1 and CDR2: LGHNA, YSLEER. Trimming took 1 base from V and 2 from J; bases not matched to a gene: 5. The CDR3 sequence is CASSQATGNTYEQYF. CDR3 sequence (DNA): TGCGCCAGCAGCCAAGCGACAGGGAACACCTACGAGCAGTACTTC.

The chain joins TRBV18 to TRBJ2-5, with 14 nucleotides matching TRBD2. CDR1 KGHSH and CDR2 LQKENI come from the germline V gene. This CDR3 comprises 17 residues. V was clipped by 3 bases and J by 2 bases; unmatched bases: 5. CDR3 sequence: CASSPPGLAGGQETQYF. As DNA, the CDR3 is TGTGCCAGCTCACCCCCCGGACTAGCGGGGGGTCAAGAGACCCAGTACTTC.

Details on this clone: Sequence at one end of the junction differs from germline and may be a read error. The chain couples TRBV6-1 to TRBJ2-7; D not certain. CDR3 length equals 16 residues. The germline gives CDR1 MNHNS, CDR2 SASEGT. CDR3 region: CAISETYGRASYEQYF. The CDR3 DNA is TGTGCCATCAGTGAGACCTACGGACGGGCCTCCTACGAGCAGTACTTC.

This chain connects TRBV7-2 to TRBJ1-5; no definite D call. Germline-derived CDR1 and CDR2 are SGHTA and FQGNSA. CDR3 length: 14 amino acids. The V gene lost 2 bases and the J gene lost 5 bases, with 10 bases spanning the gap. CDR3 nucleotide sequence: TGTGCCAGCAGCTTATTCCAGGAACATCAGCCCCAGCATTTT. Protein product: CASSLFQEHQPQHF.

The chain recombines TRBV28 with TRBJ1-1, with D perhaps matching TRBD1 (6 bases). Germline loops: CDR1 MDHEN, CDR2 SYDVKM. The CDR3 sequence is 14 residues long. Trimming shortened V by 4 bases and J by 10 bases, and 19 bases separated the two germline ends. The CDR3 spells CASSYSTGWGLAFF. In DNA, the CDR3 is TGTGCCAGCAGTTATTCAACAGGGTGGGGGTTAGCTTTCTTT.

The rearrangement links TRBV28 to TRBJ1-5; TRBD1 matches 9 bases. The germline V gene encodes CDR1 MDHEN and CDR2 SYDVKM. This CDR3 is 16 amino acids long. V shed 5 bases, J shed 1 base, and the junction held 6 bases outside the gene matches. The CDR3 is CASSDTGGGSNQPQHF. The CDR3 coding sequence is TGTGCCAGCAGTGATACAGGGGGCGGCAGCAATCAGCCCCAGCATTTT.

This chain joins TRBV5-5 and TRBJ1-1; D is undetermined. Germline V gives CDR1 SGHKS, CDR2 YYEKEE (reference sequence). With 1 base removed from V and 6 bases from J, the gap between germline ends came to 13 bases. The CDR3 covers 14 residues. This CDR3 reads CASSLSMSVAEAFF. CDR3 in DNA: TGTGCCAGCAGCTTGTCGATGTCAGTGGCTGAAGCTTTCTTT.

The rearrangement links TRBV4-1 to TRBJ2-3, with 8 bases fitting TRBD2. In germline, CDR1 is MGHRA, CDR2 YSYEKL. The CDR3 totals 16 residues. V lost 4 bases, J lost 8 bases, and 14 bases stayed unmatched. CDR3 residues: CASSPDRVGGASTQYF. CDR3 nucleotide sequence: TGCGCCAGCAGCCCCGATCGGGTCGGGGGGGCGAGTACGCAGTATTTT.